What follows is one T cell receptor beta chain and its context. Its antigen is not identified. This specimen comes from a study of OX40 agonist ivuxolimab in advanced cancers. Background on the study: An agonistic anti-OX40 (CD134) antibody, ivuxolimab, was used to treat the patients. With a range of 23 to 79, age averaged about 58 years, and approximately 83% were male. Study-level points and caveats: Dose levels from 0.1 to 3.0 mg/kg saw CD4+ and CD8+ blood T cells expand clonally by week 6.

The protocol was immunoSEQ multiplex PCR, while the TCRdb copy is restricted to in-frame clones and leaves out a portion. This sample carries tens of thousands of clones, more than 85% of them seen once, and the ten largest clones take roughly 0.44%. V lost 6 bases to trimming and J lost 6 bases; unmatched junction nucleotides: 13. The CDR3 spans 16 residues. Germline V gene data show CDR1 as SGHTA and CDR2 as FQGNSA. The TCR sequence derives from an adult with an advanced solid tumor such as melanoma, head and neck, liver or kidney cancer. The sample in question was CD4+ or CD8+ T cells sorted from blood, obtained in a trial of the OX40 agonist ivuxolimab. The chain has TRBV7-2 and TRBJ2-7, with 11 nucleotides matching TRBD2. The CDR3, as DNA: TGTGCCAGCAGTCCCGGGACTAGCGGCTATATGAGCGAGCAGTACTTC. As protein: CASSPGTSGYMSEQYF.